One and the same sample provided the 29 T cell receptor beta chains below, sequenced in a study of CD8+CD57+ T cells in acquired aplastic anemia. CDR3 and TCR beta VDJ profiling relied on genomic DNA as the template. MiXCR, run by TCRdb on the reads, gives a single entry per CDR3 protein. Of around 290,000 distinct CDR3 sequences listed, about 50% were seen once; the top ten hold 1.3%. CD8+CD57+ cell expansion had been shown by flow cytometry in patients chosen for sequencing. Sequencing was performed on sorted CD4+, CD8+, or CD8+CD57+ T cells (not recorded which) from PBMCs. The receptors here all came from a human donor with aplastic anemia.

V and J are TRBV9 and TRBJ1-1; no firm D call. V was clipped by 3 bases and J by 7 bases, with 19 bases between them. Germline V lookup: CDR1 SGDLS, CDR2 YYNGEE. CDR3 length: 15 residues. The CDR3 nucleotides read TGTGCCAGCAGCGCCACCTCATGGTTCCGGGATGAAGCTTTCTTT. It is translated as CASSATSWFRDEAFF.

This clonotype showed up many times. The chain recombines TRBV5-8 with TRBJ2-7, with D tentatively TRBD1 (5 bases). The CDR3 sequence is 13 residues long. Germline assignment: CDR1 SGHTS and CDR2 YDEGEE. V lost 3 bases to trimming and J lost 3 bases, with 10 bases between them. The CDR3 DNA reads TGTGCCAGCAGCTCTACAGGCTACTACGAGCAGTACTTC. It yields the protein CASSSTGYYEQYF.

In its sample, this clonotype was seen once. The chain carries TRBV11-2 and TRBJ2-5; D is unresolved. V gave up 1 base and J gave up 5 bases, with 14 bases separating them. Per germline, CDR1 SGHAT and CDR2 FQNNGV. The CDR3 loop spans 15 amino acids. CDR3 region: CASSLGVVTRETQYF. The CDR3 bases are TGTGCCAGCAGCTTAGGGGTAGTGACCCGGGAGACCCAGTACTTC.

The V call is TRBV29-1, the J call TRBJ1-1; the D is unclear. Trimming pared 7 bases from V and 5 bases from J, leaving 14 bases between. This CDR3 spans 12 amino acids. CDR1 and CDR2 (germline): SQVTM, ANQGSEA. For the CDR3, the DNA is TGCAGCGCGTGGACGGGAGAAACTGAAGCTTTCTTT. It yields the protein CSAWTGETEAFF.

This clonotype has just a few counts. The chain recombines TRBV15 with TRBJ2-7; 9 bases fit TRBD1. The CDR3 consists of 15 residues. The germline V gene has CDR1 LNHNV and CDR2 YYDKDF (reference sequence). The V and J ends lost 0 bases and 3 bases, in that order; junction bases with no gene match: 3. The DNA for the CDR3 is TGTGCCACCAGCAGAGATCGGGACAGGGACTACGAGCAGTACTTC. Its translation: CATSRDRDRDYEQYF.

The chain uses TRBV7-3 and TRBJ2-3; TRBD2 aligns across 9 bases. This CDR3 contains 15 residues. V was clipped by 5 bases and J by 4 bases; unmatched bases: 7. The germline V gene has CDR1 SGHTA and CDR2 FQGTGA. The CDR3 DNA sequence: TGTGCCAGCAGCCCTCCAGCGGGAGGTTCAGATACGCAGTATTTT. Translating it yields CASSPPAGGSDTQYF.

The chain uses TRBV7-3 and TRBJ1-2; D is unclear. Trimming shortened V by 5 bases and J by 12 bases, and 13 bases separated the two germline ends. CDR1 is SGHTA and CDR2 is FQGTGA in the germline V gene. The length of the CDR3 is 11 residues. The CDR3 DNA follows: TGTGCCAGCAGCCAACACTCTGGAAACACCTTC. As protein: CASSQHSGNTF.

V and J are TRBV25-1 and TRBJ1-2; D may be TRBD1 (5 bases). The V end lost 2 bases, the J end lost 2 bases, and 12 bases lay between the germline ends. Looked up from germline, CDR1 is MGHDK and CDR2 is SYGVNS. This CDR3 spans 15 amino acids. CDR3 residues: CASSEMGVFNYGYTF. DNA of the CDR3: TGTGCCAGCAGTGAAATGGGGGTGTTCAACTATGGCTACACCTTC.

The chain combines TRBV7-9 with TRBJ1-2; no reliable D call. The germline V and J ends were trimmed by 5 bases and 1 base, with 8 bases remaining between them. Germline CDR1 reads SEHNR; CDR2 reads FQNEAQ (reference sequence). The CDR3 spans 13 residues. CDR3 DNA sequence: TGTGCCAGCAGCCAAGGTTTTAACTATGGCTACACCTTC. Translated: CASSQGFNYGYTF.

This clonotype was observed many times. V is TRBV29-1 and J is TRBJ1-2; no clear D gene. Germline assignment: CDR1 SQVTM and CDR2 ANQGSEA. The CDR3 sequence is 15 residues long. The V end lost 3 bases, the J end lost 0 bases, and 14 bases lay between the germline ends. Written as DNA, the CDR3 is TGCAGCGTTGATAGGTTGGCGCAGGCTAACTATGGCTACACCTTC. Its protein product is CSVDRLAQANYGYTF.

This clonotype has just a few counts. This chain connects TRBV12-5 to TRBJ2-7; D not certain. The CDR3 runs 12 residues. V was pared by 5 bases and J by 5 bases, with 10 bases between. Per germline, CDR1 LGHNT and CDR2 FRNRAP. The CDR3 coding sequence is TGTGCTAGTGGTCCCCCAGCCAACGAGCAGTACTTC. This encodes CASGPPANEQYF.

This clonotype was observed once. The chain has TRBV5-1 and TRBJ1-6; D not resolved. CDR1 is SGHRS and CDR2 is YFSETQ in the germline V gene. The CDR3 is made up of 15 amino acids. Trimming took off 1 base at V and 1 base at J, with 6 bases between the two ends. The CDR3 sequence: CASSLQESYNSPLHF. The CDR3 DNA sequence: TGCGCCAGCAGCTTGCAGGAGTCCTATAATTCACCCCTCCACTTT.

This clonotype has ten or more counts. The chain recombines TRBV12-3 or TRBV12-4 with TRBJ2-1; 12 bases map to TRBD2. There are 15 residues in the CDR3. V gave up 8 bases and J gave up 9 bases; unmatched junction bases: 11. CDR3 region: CASRPRTSGKVEQFF. The CDR3 nucleotides read TGTGCCAGCCGTCCCAGGACTAGCGGGAAAGTTGAGCAGTTCTTC.

This clonotype was seen repeatedly, ten times or more. The chain joins TRBV29-1 to TRBJ1-1; D unclear. The CDR3 is made up of 13 amino acids. Trimming cost V 4 bases and J 1 base, with 10 bases left between them. The germline CDR1 and CDR2 sequences are SQVTM and ANQGSEA. DNA for the CDR3: TGCAGCGTTGCGAGGGCAGAGAACACTGAAGCTTTCTTT. Translation gives CSVARAENTEAFF.

This rearrangement joins TRBV5-4 to TRBJ2-3; D is unclear. Germline CDR1 SGHNT, CDR2 YYREEE (reference sequence). V was shortened by 1 base and J by 1 base, with 10 bases between the two germline ends. The CDR3 loop spans 15 amino acids. The DNA of the CDR3 is TGTGCCAGCAGCTTGAGAAGTACTCGCACAGATACGCAGTATTTT. It codes for CASSLRSTRTDTQYF.

To note about this clonotype: A junction boundary mismatches the germline segment, possibly from a read error. J is TRBJ1-6 and V is TRBV2; D unclear. The CDR3 totals 15 residues. CDR1 SNHLY and CDR2 FYNNEI come from the germline V gene. The CDR3 DNA follows: TGTGCCAGCAGACGTGATACAGCAATCAATCCACCCCCCCACTTT. This translates into CASRRDTAINPPPHF.

The J gene is TRBJ2-1, the V gene TRBV24-1; maybe TRBD1 (6 bases). This CDR3 has 16 residues. Looked up from germline, CDR1 is KGHDR and CDR2 is SFDVKD. V dropped 4 bases and J dropped 4 bases, with 16 bases sitting between them. The CDR3: CATSDWTDTPYNEQFF. As DNA, the CDR3 is TGTGCCACCAGTGACTGGACAGACACCCCTTACAATGAGCAGTTCTTC.

This chain uses TRBV9 with TRBJ2-3, with 12 nucleotides matching TRBD2. Germline trimming cut 0 bases from V and 9 bases from J; bases unmatched to any gene: 8. CDR3 size: 16 residues. Germline assignment: CDR1 SGDLS and CDR2 YYNGEE. This chain's CDR3 is CASSVGTSGIVDTQYF. The CDR3 nucleotides are TGTGCCAGCAGCGTAGGGACTAGCGGGATTGTGGACACGCAGTATTTT.

In its sample, this clonotype was seen a few times. V usage is TRBV2 and J usage is TRBJ1-3; 8 nucleotides agree with TRBD1. CDR1 and CDR2 (germline): SNHLY, FYNNEI. Trimming removed 5 bases from V and 5 bases from J; junction bases left unmatched: 2. This CDR3 has 13 residues. CDR3 coding DNA: TGTGCCAGCAGTCGGACAGGGCGAAACACCATATATTTT. Protein sequence: CASSRTGRNTIYF.

This clonotype was found many times. CDR3 in amino acids: CASSLVRGDQPQHF. In nucleotides, the CDR3 is TGTGCCAGCAGCTTAGTCAGGGGCGATCAGCCCCAGCATTTT. The chain combines TRBV7-8 with TRBJ1-5, with D perhaps matching TRBD1 (6 bases). V was cut by 1 base and J by 5 bases, with 9 bases left in between. CDR1 SGHVS and CDR2 FQNEAQ come from the germline V gene. The CDR3 runs 14 residues. The variable domain in full, with the rest retrieved from reference TRBV7-8 and TRBJ1-5, is GAGVSQSPRYKVAKRGQDVALRCDPISGHVSLFWYQQALGQGPEFLTYFQNEAQLDKSGLPSDRFFAERPEGSVSTLKIQRTQQEDSAVYLCASSLVRGDQPQHFGDGTRLSIL.

The V and J genes are TRBV19 and TRBJ2-5; D may be TRBD1 (6 bases). The CDR3 runs to 14 residues. The germline V and J ends were trimmed by 4 bases and 3 bases, with 12 bases remaining between them. Per germline, CDR1 LNHDA and CDR2 SQIVND (reference sequence). The chain's CDR3 is CASSTGQSKETQYF. The CDR3 coding sequence is TGTGCCAGTAGTACTGGACAGTCAAAAGAGACCCAGTACTTC.

This clonotype appeared a few times. The V gene is TRBV20-1, the J gene TRBJ2-7, with 8 bases lining up with TRBD1. Germline values: CDR1 DFQATT, CDR2 SNEGSKA (reference sequence). This CDR3 is built from 12 residues. V trimming: 4 bases; J trimming: 3 bases; junction bases outside the gene matches: 2. The CDR3 nucleotides are TGCAGTGCTAAGACAGGGGTCTACGAGCAGTACTTC. Its translation is CSAKTGVYEQYF.

There are many counts of this clonotype. V gene TRBV7-9 combines with J gene TRBJ2-1; 10 positions agree with TRBD2. Germline CDR1 and CDR2: SEHNR and FQNEAQ (reference sequence). This CDR3 comprises 11 residues. Trimming took 6 bases from V and 16 from J; bases not matched to a gene: 6. CDR3 DNA: TGTGCCAGCAGTCCTAGCGGGAGTCTTTTCTTC. It codes for CASSPSGSLFF.

The genes are TRBV29-1 and TRBJ1-2; D ambiguous. V was pared by 6 bases and J by 0 bases, with 14 bases between. The CDR3 contains 14 residues. The germline gives CDR1 SQVTM, CDR2 ANQGSEA. CDR3 nucleotide sequence: TGCAGCGTGAACCCCGGGCCGCCTAACTATGGCTACACCTTC. Its translation is CSVNPGPPNYGYTF.

The genes are TRBV10-3 and TRBJ2-3; 8 bases agree with TRBD1. CDR1 and CDR2 from the germline V gene are ENHRY and SYGVKD. CDR3 length: 15 residues. The junction had 7 bases not matched to a gene; V was cut back by 4 bases and J by 4 bases. The CDR3 loop is CAISVARGQADTQYF. Written as DNA, the CDR3 is TGTGCCATCAGTGTAGCCAGGGGGCAGGCAGATACGCAGTATTTT.

The chain employs TRBV7-3 and TRBJ1-1, with D unresolved. Germline lookup yields CDR1 SGHTA and CDR2 FQGTGA. V was trimmed by 2 bases and J by 4 bases, leaving 8 bases between them. The CDR3 is made up of 13 amino acids. The CDR3 protein is CASSLDGPTEAFF. The CDR3 nucleotides read TGTGCCAGCAGCTTAGATGGCCCCACTGAAGCTTTCTTT.

This clonotype was found many times. This rearrangement joins TRBV9 to TRBJ2-7, with a tentative D call TRBD1 (8 bases). Deletions cut 4 bases from V and 4 bases from J, with 18 bases between. Germline-derived CDR1 and CDR2 are SGDLS and YYNGEE. The CDR3 is made up of 15 amino acids. The CDR3 is CASSPAGQGAYEQYF. CDR3 coding DNA: TGTGCCAGCAGCCCAGCGGGGCAGGGGGCTTACGAGCAGTACTTC.

V usage is TRBV7-9 and J usage is TRBJ1-1, with D uncertain. This CDR3 spans 12 amino acids. The germline gives CDR1 SEHNR, CDR2 FQNEAQ (reference sequence). V was pared by 4 bases and J by 7 bases, with 10 bases between. CDR3 in DNA: TGTGCCAGCAGCTCCCTCGGGGTTGAAGCTTTCTTT. This gives the protein CASSSLGVEAFF.

This chain uses TRBV5-8 with TRBJ1-4; D gene uncertain. CDR3 size: 11 residues. Germline CDR1 and CDR2: SGHTS and YDEGEE. V was trimmed by 5 bases and J by 5 bases, leaving 4 bases between them. CDR3 bases: TGTGCCAGCAGTTTCAATGAAAAACTGTTTTTT. This codes for CASSFNEKLFF.